This T cell receptor beta chain was recorded in a study of blood T cell repertoires in COVID-19. This CDR3 has 11 amino acids. V was trimmed by 3 bases and J by 6 bases, leaving 9 bases between them. CDR1 is GTSNPN, CDR2 SVGIG, per germline (reference sequence). The method was immunoSEQ multiplex PCR; TCRdb's version includes in-frame clones alone and lacks a portion of them. The sample includes some 96,000 clones, around four fifths of them seen just once. This sequence was found in a man between 65 and 80 years old with active or convalescent COVID-19. This sequence joins TRBV30 and TRBJ2-7; D might be TRBD1 (5 bases). Sequencing used peripheral blood. The CDR3 protein is CAWSSGFEQYF. As DNA, the CDR3 is TGTGCCTGGAGCTCAGGGTTCGAGCAGTACTTC.